Listed here are 13 T cell receptor beta chains from one sample, sequenced in a study of beta chain features in type 1 diabetes. Findings and caveats of the study: For Type 1 diabetes patients, all four CD4+ subsets carried TCRB CDR3s that were moderately but significantly shorter.

Investigators reverse transcribed all isolated RNA, so they sequenced expressed TCRB transcripts. Assay used: immunoSEQ multiplex PCR; TCRdb lists only in-frame clones, some missing. The sample holds fewer than 70,000 clones, around 60% seen once. The antigens of these receptors remain unknown. Input material: stem cell memory CD4+ T cells from blood. The origin of the receptors is a woman in her twenties or thirties with type 1 diabetes.

The chain employs TRBV7-9 and TRBJ2-1; 13 bases map to TRBD2. CDR3 length: 16 residues. V shed 5 bases and J 9 bases; nucleotides not matched to a gene: 10. Germline V gene sequence: CDR1 SEHNR, CDR2 FQNEAQ (reference sequence). The CDR3: CASSRGTSGIHGEQFF. As DNA, the CDR3 is TGTGCCAGCAGCCGCGGGACTAGCGGGATCCACGGTGAGCAGTTCTTC.

V and J are TRBV30 and TRBJ1-2; the D gene is possibly TRBD1 (6 bases). V dropped 1 base and J dropped 6 bases, with 12 bases sitting between them. In germline, CDR1 is GTSNPN, CDR2 SVGIG (reference sequence). This CDR3 is 13 amino acids long. CDR3 protein: CAWSASGVDGYTF. CDR3 coding DNA: TGTGCCTGGAGTGCGTCAGGGGTGGATGGCTACACCTTC. Drawing the rest from reference TRBV30 and TRBJ1-2, the complete variable domain is SQTIHQWPATLVQPVGSPLSLECTVEGTSNPNLYWYRQAAGRGLQLLFYSVGIGQISSEVPQNLSASRPQDRQFILSSKKLLLSDSGFYLCAWSASGVDGYTFGSGTRLTVV.

This clone was observed a handful of times. This rearrangement joins TRBV10-3 to TRBJ2-7; D is undetermined. V was clipped by 0 bases and J by 3 bases, with 9 bases between them. The germline V gene has CDR1 ENHRY and CDR2 SYGVKD. The CDR3 covers 14 residues. For the CDR3, the DNA is TGTGCCATCAGTGAGTCGGCACCAATCTACGAGCAGTACTTC. As protein: CAISESAPIYEQYF.

The chain uses TRBV7-3 and TRBJ1-2, with 9 bases matching TRBD1. CDR1 and CDR2 from the germline V gene are SGHTA and FQGTGA. The V gene end was trimmed by 2 bases and the J gene end by 4 bases; junction bases not matched to a gene: 11. The CDR3 is 17 residues long. In DNA, the CDR3 is TGTGCCAGCAGCTTACACTCCGGACAGGGGAACCCCTATGGCTACACCTTC. Residues: CASSLHSGQGNPYGYTF.

This chain joins TRBV29-1 and TRBJ2-1, with 8 bases aligning to TRBD1. The CDR3 sequence is 15 residues long. The J segment lost 7 bases and the V segment lost 4 bases, leaving 12 bases of the junction unmatched. Germline values: CDR1 SQVTM, CDR2 ANQGSEA. DNA of the CDR3: TGCAGCGTTGTGGGGTTTCGACAGGGGAGGAATGAGCAGTTCTTC. Translation gives CSVVGFRQGRNEQFF.

This rearrangement joins TRBV10-3 to TRBJ2-5, with 8 positions matching TRBD1. Germline trimming cut 4 bases from V and 1 base from J; bases unmatched to any gene: 5. Germline values: CDR1 ENHRY, CDR2 SYGVKD. This CDR3 spans 15 amino acids. The CDR3 DNA reads TGTGCCATCAGTGGACAGGGGAGTGGCCAAGAGACCCAGTACTTC. It codes for CAISGQGSGQETQYF.

V usage is TRBV19 and J usage is TRBJ2-1; 9 bases are a match to TRBD2. Germline lookup yields CDR1 LNHDA and CDR2 SQIVND (reference sequence). The V segment lost 8 bases and the J segment 10 bases; nucleotides outside the gene matches: 15. The CDR3 length is 15 residues. DNA for the CDR3: TGTGCCAGTGGGGGGGTAGCGGGAGTACTAGCGGAGCAGTTCTTC. Its translation is CASGGVAGVLAEQFF.

The chain combines TRBV5-1 with TRBJ2-7, with 9 nucleotides matching TRBD2. Germline-derived CDR1 and CDR2 are SGHRS and YFSETQ. The CDR3 is made up of 14 amino acids. The V and J ends lost 6 bases and 3 bases, in that order; junction bases with no gene match: 7. The CDR3: CASTATSGGYEQYF. The CDR3 DNA follows: TGCGCCAGCACCGCGACTAGCGGAGGCTACGAGCAGTACTTC.

The chain carries TRBV25-1 and TRBJ2-7; D perhaps matches TRBD2 (6 bases). The germline CDR1 and CDR2 sequences are MGHDK and SYGVNS. The CDR3 contains 15 residues. Between the trimmed V and J ends, which lost 3 bases and 4 bases, there was a span of 16 bases. The CDR3 protein is CASSDVGIGGYEQYF. The DNA for the CDR3 is TGTGCCAGCAGTGATGTAGGGATTGGGGGGTACGAGCAGTACTTC.

The chain carries TRBV27 and TRBJ1-2, with a possible D match to TRBD1 (6 bases). Germline CDR1 MNHEY, CDR2 SMNVEV (reference sequence). V was cut by 5 bases and J by 8 bases, with 21 bases left in between. The length of the CDR3 is 15 residues. CDR3 residues: CASSPRNRENRGYTF. CDR3 coding DNA: TGTGCCAGCAGTCCCCGGAACAGGGAGAATAGGGGCTACACCTTC.

The chain joins TRBV27 to TRBJ1-5; no clear D gene. The CDR3 has 14 residues. Germline V lookup: CDR1 MNHEY, CDR2 SMNVEV (reference sequence). Trimming shortened V by 4 bases and J by 0 bases, and 7 bases separated the two germline ends. CDR3 sequence (DNA): TGTGCCAGCAGTTCCTTATATAGCAATCAGCCCCAGCATTTT. Translation gives CASSSLYSNQPQHF.

The V and J genes are TRBV11-3 and TRBJ2-7; D may be TRBD2 (6 bases). Trimming removed 6 bases from V and 0 bases from J, with 15 bases in between. Germline values: CDR1 SGHNT, CDR2 YENEEA. The CDR3 is 15 residues long. This CDR3 is CASRAGDGSSYEQYF. The CDR3 bases are TGTGCCAGCAGGGCCGGGGACGGGAGCTCCTACGAGCAGTACTTC. The full variable domain, its missing parts supplied by reference TRBV11-3 and TRBJ2-7, is EAGVVQSPRYKIIEKKQPVAFWCNPISGHNTLYWYLQNLGQGPELLIRYENEEAVDDSQLPKDRFSAERLKGVDSTLKIQPAELGDSAVYLCASRAGDGSSYEQYFGPGTRLTVT.

This chain connects TRBV5-6 to TRBJ2-5, with 9 bases lining up with TRBD2. Germline V lookup: CDR1 SGHDT, CDR2 YYEEEE. CDR3 size: 15 residues. Trimming at V came to 4 bases and at J to 7 bases, leaving 11 bases not matched to a gene. CDR3 loop: CASSTGTSREGTQYF. CDR3 DNA sequence: TGTGCCAGCAGCACGGGGACTAGCAGGGAGGGGACCCAGTACTTC.